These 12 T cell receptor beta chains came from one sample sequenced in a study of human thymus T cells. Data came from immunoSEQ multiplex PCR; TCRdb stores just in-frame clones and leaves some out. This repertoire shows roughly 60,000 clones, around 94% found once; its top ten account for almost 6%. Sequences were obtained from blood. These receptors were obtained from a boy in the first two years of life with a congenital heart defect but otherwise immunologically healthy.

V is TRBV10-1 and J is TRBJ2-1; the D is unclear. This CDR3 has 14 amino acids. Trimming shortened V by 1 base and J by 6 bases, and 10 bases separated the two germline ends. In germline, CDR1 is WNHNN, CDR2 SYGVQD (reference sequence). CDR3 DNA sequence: TGCGCCAGCAGTGAGTATCAGTGGGCCAATGAGCAGTTCTTC. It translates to CASSEYQWANEQFF.

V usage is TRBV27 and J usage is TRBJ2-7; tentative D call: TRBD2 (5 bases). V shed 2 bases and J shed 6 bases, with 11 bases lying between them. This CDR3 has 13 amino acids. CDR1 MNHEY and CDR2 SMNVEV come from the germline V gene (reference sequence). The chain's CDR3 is CASSLLAFGEQYF. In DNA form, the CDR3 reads TGTGCCAGCAGTTTACTAGCTTTCGGCGAGCAGTACTTC.

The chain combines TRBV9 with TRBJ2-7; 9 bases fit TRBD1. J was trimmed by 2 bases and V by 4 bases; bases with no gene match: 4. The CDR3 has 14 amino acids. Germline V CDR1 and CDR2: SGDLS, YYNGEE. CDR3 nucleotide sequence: TGTGCCAGCAGCCTGGGGACAGGGACCTACGAGCAGTACTTC. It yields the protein CASSLGTGTYEQYF.

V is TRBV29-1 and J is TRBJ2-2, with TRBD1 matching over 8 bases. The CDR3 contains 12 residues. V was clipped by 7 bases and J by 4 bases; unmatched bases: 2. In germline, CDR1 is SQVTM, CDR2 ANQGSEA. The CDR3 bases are TGCAGCGCTACAGGGGGCACCGGGGAGCTGTTTTTT. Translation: CSATGGTGELFF.

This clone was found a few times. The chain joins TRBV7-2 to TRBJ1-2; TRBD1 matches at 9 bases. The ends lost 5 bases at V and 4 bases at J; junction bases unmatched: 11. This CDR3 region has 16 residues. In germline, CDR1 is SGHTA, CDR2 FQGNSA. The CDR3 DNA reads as TGTGCCAGCAGCCGTCCGGGACAGGGTGCCTCCTATGGCTACACCTTC. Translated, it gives CASSRPGQGASYGYTF.

CDR3 bases: TGTGCCAGCAGCTTAAAACTAGCGGAGAATTACAATGAGCAGTTCTTC. Encoded protein: CASSLKLAENYNEQFF. The V call is TRBV7-3, the J call TRBJ2-1; 8 bases map to TRBD2. The CDR3 sequence is 16 residues long. Germline V CDR1 and CDR2: SGHTA, FQGTGA. J lost 4 bases, V lost 1 base, and 6 bases had no gene match.

This chain's CDR3 is CSAPVAGGRTDTQYF. In DNA form, the CDR3 reads TGCAGCGCCCCGGTGGCGGGAGGTAGAACAGATACGCAGTATTTT. The rearrangement uses TRBV29-1 and TRBJ2-3, with 8 bases that match TRBD2. Germline trimming cut 7 bases from V and 3 bases from J; bases unmatched to any gene: 12. In germline, CDR1 is SQVTM, CDR2 ANQGSEA. The CDR3 contains 15 residues.

The CDR3 sequence is CASSSHRGSQETQYF. In DNA, the CDR3 is TGTGCCAGCAGCTCCCACAGGGGTTCTCAAGAGACCCAGTACTTC. The chain employs TRBV7-9 and TRBJ2-5, with 7 bases matching TRBD1. The germline V gene has CDR1 SEHNR and CDR2 FQNEAQ (reference sequence). CDR3 length: 15 amino acids. The V segment lost 4 bases and the J segment 2 bases; nucleotides outside the gene matches: 7.

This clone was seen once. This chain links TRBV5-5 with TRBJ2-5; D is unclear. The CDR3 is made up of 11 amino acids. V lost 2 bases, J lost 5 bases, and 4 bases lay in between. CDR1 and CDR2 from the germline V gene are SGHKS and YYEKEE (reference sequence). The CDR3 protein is CASSLYETQYF. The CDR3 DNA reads TGTGCCAGCAGCTTATACGAGACCCAGTACTTC.

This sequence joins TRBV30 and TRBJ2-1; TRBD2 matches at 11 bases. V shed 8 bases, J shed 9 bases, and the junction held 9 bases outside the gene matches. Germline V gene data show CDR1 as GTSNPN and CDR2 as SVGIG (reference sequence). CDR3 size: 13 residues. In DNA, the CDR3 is TGTGCCAGGGGACTAGCGGAGGGGGGTGAGCAGTTCTTC. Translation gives CARGLAEGGEQFF.

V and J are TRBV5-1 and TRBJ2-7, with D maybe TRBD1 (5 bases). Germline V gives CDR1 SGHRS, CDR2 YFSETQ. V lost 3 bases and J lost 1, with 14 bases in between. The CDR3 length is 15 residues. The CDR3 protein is CASSSDTLQSYEQYF. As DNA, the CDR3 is TGCGCCAGCAGCTCGGACACCCTCCAGTCCTACGAGCAGTACTTC.

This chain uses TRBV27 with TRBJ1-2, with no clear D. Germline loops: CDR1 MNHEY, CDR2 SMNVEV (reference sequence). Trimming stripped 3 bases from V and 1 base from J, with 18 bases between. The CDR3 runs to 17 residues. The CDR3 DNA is TGTGCCAGCAGTTTGCGGAACGACGCCATTGGTAACTATGGCTACACCTTC. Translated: CASSLRNDAIGNYGYTF.